The 4 T cell receptor beta chains below were found in one sample sequenced in a study of shared T cell receptors in the human thymus. Repertoires were generated with immunoSEQ multiplex PCR, while TCRdb's copy carries only in-frame clones and drops some. The data contain hundreds of thousands of clones, roughly 86% of them seen just once; the ten biggest clones take up about 0.0094%. The same sample was also used in a study of human thymus T cells.

The sequenced sample consisted of thymocytes. These receptors all stem from a boy under two years old with a congenital heart defect.

The V call is TRBV5-8, the J call TRBJ2-7, with TRBD1 matching over 9 bases. V trimming: 0 bases; J trimming: 6 bases; junction bases outside the gene matches: 4. The CDR3 totals 14 residues. CDR1 and CDR2 (germline): SGHTS, YDEGEE. The DNA of the CDR3 is TGTGCCAGCAGCTTGGGACAGGGGGTCCCCGAGCAGTACTTC. Its protein is CASSLGQGVPEQYF.

The rearrangement uses TRBV15 and TRBJ2-7, with D possibly being TRBD1 (5 bases). CDR3 length: 16 residues. Germline-derived CDR1 and CDR2 are LNHNV and YYDKDF (reference sequence). V lost 5 bases and J 1 base, leaving 18 bases between the germline ends. This chain's CDR3 is CATSENGQSRSYEQYF. The DNA of the CDR3 is TGTGCCACCAGCGAAAATGGACAATCGAGGTCCTACGAGCAGTACTTC.

This sequence joins TRBV4-3 and TRBJ2-2; no definite D call. The CDR3 has 15 amino acids. Germline assignment: CDR1 LGHNA and CDR2 YSLEER. Deletions cut 1 base from V and 5 bases from J, with 11 bases between. CDR3 nucleotides: TGCGCCAGCAGCCAAGTCAGCGTAATAACCGGGGAGCTGTTTTTT. It yields the protein CASSQVSVITGELFF.

This sequence joins TRBV5-1 and TRBJ2-5; 12 bases align to TRBD2. The assigned J gene may be wrong: the sequence end matches TRBJ2-7 better. Germline CDR1 and CDR2: SGHRS and YFSETQ. The CDR3 spans 15 residues. As DNA, the CDR3 is TGCGCCAGCAGCTCCCGACTAGCGGGAGCCTACGAGCAGTACTTC. Residues: CASSSRLAGAYEQYF.